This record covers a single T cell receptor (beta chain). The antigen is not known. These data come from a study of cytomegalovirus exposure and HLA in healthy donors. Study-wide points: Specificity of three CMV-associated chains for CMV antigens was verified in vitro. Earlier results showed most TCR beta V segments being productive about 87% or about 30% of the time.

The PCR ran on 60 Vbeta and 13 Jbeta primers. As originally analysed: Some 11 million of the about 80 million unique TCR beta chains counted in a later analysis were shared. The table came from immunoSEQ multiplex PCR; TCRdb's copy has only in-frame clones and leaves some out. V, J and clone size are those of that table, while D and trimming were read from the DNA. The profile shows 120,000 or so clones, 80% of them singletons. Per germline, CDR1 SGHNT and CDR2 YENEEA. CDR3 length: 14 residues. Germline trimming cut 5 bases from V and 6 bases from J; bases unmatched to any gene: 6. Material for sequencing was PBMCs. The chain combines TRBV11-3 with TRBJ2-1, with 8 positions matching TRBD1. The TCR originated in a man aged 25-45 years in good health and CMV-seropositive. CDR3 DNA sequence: TGTGCCAGCAGCCCTCGGACAGGGCGCAATGAGCAGTTCTTC. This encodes CASSPRTGRNEQFF.